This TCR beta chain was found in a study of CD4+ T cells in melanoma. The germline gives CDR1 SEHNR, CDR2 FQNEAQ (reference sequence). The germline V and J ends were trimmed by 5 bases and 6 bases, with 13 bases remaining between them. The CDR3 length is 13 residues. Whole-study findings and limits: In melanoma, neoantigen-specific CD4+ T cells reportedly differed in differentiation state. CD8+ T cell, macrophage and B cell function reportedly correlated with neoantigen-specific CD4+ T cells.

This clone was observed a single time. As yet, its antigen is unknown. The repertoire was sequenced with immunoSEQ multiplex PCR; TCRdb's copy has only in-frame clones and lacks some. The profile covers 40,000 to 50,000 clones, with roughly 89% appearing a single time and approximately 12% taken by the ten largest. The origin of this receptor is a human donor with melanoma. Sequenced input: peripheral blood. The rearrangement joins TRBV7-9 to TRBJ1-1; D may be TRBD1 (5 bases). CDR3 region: CASSHDVGAEAFF. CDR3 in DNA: TGTGCCAGCAGCCACGACGTGGGGGCTGAAGCTTTCTTT.